The clone carrying this T cell receptor (beta chain) was seen repeatedly, ten times or more. The antigen is unknown. Memory CD4+ T cells were sorted as CD4+CD45RO+CD25- cells. General observations from the study: Greatest tumor Treg TCR overlap was with tumor naive CD4+ cells.

Germline V lookup: CDR1 MGHRA, CDR2 YSYEKL. This CDR3 has 14 residues. V gave up 4 bases and J gave up 3 bases, with 13 bases separating them. Constant-region reverse primers amplified full-length variable regions, followed by semi-nested Nested Universal Primer A PCR. From the 5' RACE reads, TCRdb called clonotypes with MiXCR, one entry per CDR3 protein. The sample yields about 64,000 distinct CDR3 sequences, around a fifth seen once. The sequenced sample was memory CD4+ T cells sorted from a lymph node. Subset here: memory CD4+ T cells, CD4+CD45RO+CD25-. The clonotype originates from a female donor with breast cancer. The chain couples TRBV4-1 to TRBJ2-7, with no clear D. Written as DNA, the CDR3 is TGCGCCAGCAGCCCGTGGCCCCGCGACTACGAGCAGTACTTC. Amino acids: CASSPWPRDYEQYF.